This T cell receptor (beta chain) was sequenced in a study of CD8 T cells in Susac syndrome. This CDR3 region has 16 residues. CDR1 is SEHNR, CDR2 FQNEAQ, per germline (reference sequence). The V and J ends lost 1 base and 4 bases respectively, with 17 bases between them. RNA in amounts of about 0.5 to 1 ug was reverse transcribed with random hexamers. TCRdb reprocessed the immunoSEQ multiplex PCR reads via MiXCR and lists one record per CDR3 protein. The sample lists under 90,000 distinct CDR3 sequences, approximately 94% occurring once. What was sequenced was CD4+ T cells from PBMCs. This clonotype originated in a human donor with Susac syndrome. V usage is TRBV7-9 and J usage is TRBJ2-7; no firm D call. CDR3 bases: TGTGCCAGCAGCTTAGAGCACAGCAAAGCCCCATACGAGCAGTACTTC. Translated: CASSLEHSKAPYEQYF.